Described below is a single T cell receptor (beta chain) sequence and its context. What it recognizes is unknown. The same CDR3 also results from other DNA sequences found in this sample. The sample originates from a study of high-grade serous ovarian cancer treatment subgroups. CDR3 length: 14 amino acids. The germline gives CDR1 LNHDA, CDR2 SQIVND (reference sequence). Trimming took 3 bases from V and 3 from J, leaving 9 bases between them. TCRdb's copy holds only in-frame clones and misses some; the assay was immunoSEQ multiplex PCR. The data hold thousands of clones, with 75% to 80% observed a single time. Study-level findings and limits: Tumors within one patient showed repertoire similarity of roughly 0.1 to 0.85. These tumor repertoires lack spatial information from bulk sequencing. The analyses considered CDR3 and ignored CDR1 and CDR2.

Tumor samples were taken before definitive surgery or chemotherapy. The receptor's source is a human donor with high-grade serous ovarian cancer. V gene TRBV19 combines with J gene TRBJ1-5; D gene uncertain. The sequenced sample was tumor tissue. The CDR3 bases are TGTGCCAGTAGTATGGTCCGGGTCAATCAGCCCCAGCATTTT. Protein: CASSMVRVNQPQHF.